The rows below give T cell receptor beta chains drawn from one sample of a study of T cell repertoires in cytomegalovirus infection. A single record per CDR3 protein comes from TCRdb applying MiXCR to the reads. This sample has around 210,000 distinct CDR3 sequences, with roughly 6.5% found just once. The sample consisted of PBMCs. Receptor source: a human donor in good health (CMV status not recorded). Some clones in this sample may be carry-over from other donors' samples. Each CDR3 is given with its conserved first and last residue. Each record gives: CDR3 protein, V gene, D gene, J gene, clone size. A D gene is named only where the DNA matches it firmly. Rows give clone size only sometimes, using once, few, many, or a class for an expanded clone.

CAWSSNFRTF TRBV30 . TRBJ1-2 many
CASSFSAETQYF TRBV7-9 . TRBJ2-5 many
CASSPIAGTAPRSSYEQYF TRBV19 . TRBJ2-7 .
CAIREETGELFF TRBV12-5 . TRBJ2-2 many
CASSFDITGGRQETQYF TRBV6-2/TRBV6-3 TRBD1 TRBJ2-5 many
CASSPGAGSSYEQYF TRBV7-2 . TRBJ2-7 .
CASSSWSRGEQETQYF TRBV28 . TRBJ2-5 many
CASSLVGRANEKLFF TRBV7-2 . TRBJ1-4 many
CAISVGGTEAFF TRBV10-3 . TRBJ1-1 .
CASSYSASYNEQFF TRBV6-2/TRBV6-3 . TRBJ2-1 many
CASSYDTFLAGGTTDTQYF TRBV6-2/TRBV6-3 TRBD2 TRBJ2-3 many
CASSGGVSTDTQYF TRBV7-9 . TRBJ2-3 many
CASSYGTGLVPYEQYF TRBV6-2/TRBV6-3 TRBD1 TRBJ2-7 many
CASSVKPYSNQPQHF TRBV2 . TRBJ1-5 many
CASSPSASGNTIYF TRBV6-2/TRBV6-3 . TRBJ1-3 many
CSAEMTSGHTDTQYF TRBV20-1 TRBD2 TRBJ2-3 many
CASSVLPGRDSPLHF TRBV12-3/TRBV12-4 . TRBJ1-6 few
CASSSLRLGDEQFF TRBV6-2/TRBV6-3 . TRBJ2-1 many
CASSSSRVPEAFF TRBV11-2 . TRBJ1-1 .
CASSLVGQENTGELFF TRBV5-6 TRBD1 TRBJ2-2 few
CSARPGGDEQYF TRBV20-1 . TRBJ2-7 many
CASSLVTSGLHNEQFF TRBV7-8 TRBD2 TRBJ2-1 many
CASSFGVFNEKLFF TRBV7-2 . TRBJ1-4 many
CASTLPGLAVQYF TRBV6-2/TRBV6-3 TRBD2 TRBJ2-4 many
CASSLAGLDHYTSTDTQYF TRBV7-6 . TRBJ2-3 many
CASSLPGLSSYNEQFF TRBV7-2 . TRBJ2-1 many
CASSLKGRFESYEQYF TRBV28 . TRBJ2-7 many
CASSLEPVNTEAFF TRBV7-2 . TRBJ1-1 many
CSAGPGQNNQPQHF TRBV20-1 TRBD1 TRBJ1-5 many
CSTYNDRDSFYEQYF TRBV20-1 TRBD1 TRBJ2-7 many
CSVVPAGVREQYF TRBV29-1 . TRBJ2-7 many
CASSLVGRTHTDTQYF TRBV5-6 . TRBJ2-3 many
CASSLWGPNEQFF TRBV5-8 . TRBJ2-1 many
CASSPGLEFGELFF TRBV18 TRBD2 TRBJ2-2 many
CATLRGAQSYGYTF TRBV6-5 . TRBJ1-2 few
CASSFGTQSEAFF TRBV12-3/TRBV12-4 . TRBJ1-1 many
CASSLDRGINYGYTF TRBV7-2 . TRBJ1-2 many
CASSQDTSGAGDTQYF TRBV14 . TRBJ2-3 .
CASSRITGEWGKANYGYTF TRBV18 . TRBJ1-2 .
CASSLGRPGYTF TRBV7-2 . TRBJ1-2 many
CSAGPQSPSYF TRBV20-1 . TRBJ1-5 few
CASSTPSGGNTGELFF TRBV2 TRBD1 TRBJ2-2 many
CSARDPPGNNSPLHF TRBV20-1 . TRBJ1-6 many
CASSEQDRGAYNEQFF TRBV25-1 . TRBJ2-1 many
CASRLGQGRHEQFF TRBV6-2/TRBV6-3 TRBD1 TRBJ2-1 many
CASSPQGSGPYNEQFF TRBV7-9 . TRBJ2-1 many
CASSVGSSNYGYTF TRBV9 . TRBJ1-2 many
CSARPRQGVYQPQHF TRBV20-1 TRBD1 TRBJ1-5 many
CSAKGGGPYEQYF TRBV29-1 . TRBJ2-7 many
CAISGAGEYNEQFF TRBV10-3 TRBD2 TRBJ2-1 many
CASSFGQETQYF TRBV7-9 . TRBJ2-5 many
CASSQRHSGTVTYEQYF TRBV3-1 TRBD1 TRBJ2-7 few
CSVEISGDTQYF TRBV29-1 . TRBJ2-3 many
CASRPGRGGYEQYF TRBV5-6 . TRBJ2-7 few
CATSFLVPYEQYF TRBV12-3/TRBV12-4 . TRBJ2-7 .
CASSMERSNQPQHF TRBV19 . TRBJ1-5 few
CASQRGVNEQFF TRBV28 TRBD2 TRBJ2-1 many
CASSIEYTGELFF TRBV19 . TRBJ2-2 many
CSALSGGGRVTQYF TRBV20-1 TRBD2 TRBJ2-3 many